These 12 T cell receptor beta chains were all obtained from the same sample, sequenced in a study of blood T cell repertoires in COVID-19. TCRdb's copy holds only in-frame clones and misses some; the assay was immunoSEQ multiplex PCR. The sample lists about 200,000 clones, about 85% occurring once. Sequencing input: peripheral blood. Every receptor here comes from a woman of 80 years or more with acute or convalescent COVID-19.

CDR3 DNA sequence: TGTGCCAGCAGCCAAAACCTAGCAACCGAGCAGTACTTC. Its translation: CASSQNLATEQYF. This chain links TRBV11-2 with TRBJ2-7; D is possibly TRBD2 (5 bases). Germline V gene sequence: CDR1 SGHAT, CDR2 FQNNGV. This CDR3 spans 13 amino acids. Trimming shortened V by 5 bases and J by 6 bases, and 14 bases separated the two germline ends.

The V gene is TRBV11-2, the J gene TRBJ2-3; TRBD2 aligns across 9 bases. The CDR3 covers 16 residues. J was trimmed by 0 bases and V by 5 bases; bases with no gene match: 6. Germline V CDR1 and CDR2: SGHAT, FQNNGV. The CDR3: CASSQGLAASTDTQYF. The CDR3 nucleotides read TGTGCCAGCAGCCAGGGACTAGCTGCTAGCACAGATACGCAGTATTTT.

V usage is TRBV10-3 and J usage is TRBJ2-5; possibly TRBD1 for D (6 bases). V gave up 4 bases and J gave up 5 bases, with 11 bases separating them. The CDR3 extends over 13 amino acids. Germline loops: CDR1 ENHRY, CDR2 SYGVKD. The CDR3 DNA reads TGTGCCATCAGTGCGGCAGGGGAGGAGACCCAGTACTTC. It specifies CAISAAGEETQYF.

The J gene is TRBJ1-2, the V gene TRBV24-1; the match to TRBD1 covers 8 bases. Unmatched junction bases numbered 6, after V lost 7 bases and J lost 3 bases. In germline, CDR1 is KGHDR, CDR2 SFDVKD. The CDR3 loop spans 14 amino acids. CDR3 loop: CATSADRGDYGYTF. The CDR3 DNA is TGTGCCACCAGCGCCGACAGGGGTGACTATGGCTACACCTTC.

The chain uses TRBV18 and TRBJ2-1, with 9 positions matching TRBD2. J gave up 15 bases and V 1 base, and 4 bases lay outside the gene matches. This CDR3 has 12 amino acids. CDR1 is KGHSH and CDR2 is LQKENI in the germline V gene. The CDR3 here is CASSPLAGATFF. The CDR3 bases are TGTGCCAGCTCACCACTAGCGGGAGCGACGTTCTTC.

The chain combines TRBV21-1 with TRBJ2-2; the table names TRBD2, a call not compared with the DNA. TRBV21-1 is given as a pseudogene. This CDR3 spans 9 amino acids. The CDR3 nucleotides read TGTGCCAGCAGCAAAAAGCGGTTTTTT. This encodes CASSKKRFF.

The sample holds one count of this clone. The chain joins TRBV6-5 to TRBJ2-7; D not certain. The CDR3 spans 15 residues. Trimming removed 2 bases at V and 0 bases at J, with 11 bases between. CDR1 and CDR2 (germline): MNHEY, SVGAGI. As DNA, the CDR3 is TGTGCCAGCAGTTACAGTCAGGCTTTCTCCTACGAGCAGTACTTC. Amino acid sequence: CASSYSQAFSYEQYF.

The rearrangement links TRBV6-2 or TRBV6-3 to TRBJ2-1, with TRBD1 identical over 7 bases. Losses at the gene ends were 5 bases for V and 0 bases for J; bases not matched to a gene: 4. Germline CDR1 and CDR2: MNHEY and SVGEGT. The CDR3 is 15 residues long. The CDR3 sequence: CASSRRTGSYNEQFF. The CDR3 bases are TGTGCCAGCAGTCGTCGGACAGGCTCCTACAATGAGCAGTTCTTC.

V and J are TRBV27 and TRBJ2-1; the match to TRBD1 covers 11 bases. Unmatched junction bases numbered 8, after V lost 6 bases and J lost 1 base. In germline, CDR1 is MNHEY, CDR2 SMNVEV (reference sequence). This CDR3 contains 17 residues. For the CDR3, the DNA is TGTGCCAGCAGACTGGACAGGGGGCTAGCGTCCTACAATGAGCAGTTCTTC. It specifies CASRLDRGLASYNEQFF.

The rearrangement uses TRBV7-2 and TRBJ2-1, with 11 bases identical to TRBD2. The germline V gene encodes CDR1 SGHTA and CDR2 FQGNSA. V gave up 5 bases and J gave up 15 bases; unmatched junction bases: 9. The length of the CDR3 is 13 residues. The CDR3 reads CASSPGTSGLWFF. CDR3 DNA sequence: TGTGCCAGCAGCCCTGGGACTAGCGGTTTATGGTTCTTC. The whole variable domain, remainder taken from reference TRBV7-2 and TRBJ2-1, is GAGVSQSPSNKVTEKGKDVELRCDPISGHTALYWYRQSLGQGLEFLIYFQGNSAPDKSGLPSDRFSAERTGGSVSTLTIQRTQQEDSAVYLCASSPGTSGLWFFGPGTRLTVL.

The V gene is TRBV5-1, the J gene TRBJ2-1, with 8 bases lining up with TRBD2. Germline loops: CDR1 SGHRS, CDR2 YFSETQ. This CDR3 is 15 amino acids long. The V segment lost 0 bases and the J segment 7 bases; nucleotides outside the gene matches: 6. CDR3: CASSLVIGRGNEQFF. CDR3 nucleotide sequence: TGCGCCAGCAGCTTGGTGATCGGGAGGGGGAATGAGCAGTTCTTC.

The V and J genes are TRBV4-3 and TRBJ2-3; 7 bases agree with TRBD2. V lost 3 bases and J lost 7; bases outside the gene matches: 10. Germline CDR1 is LGHNA and CDR2 is YSLEER. The CDR3 contains 15 residues. This CDR3 reads CASSHGAGLLNTQYF. DNA of the CDR3: TGCGCCAGCAGCCATGGAGCGGGACTATTAAATACGCAGTATTTT.